The present T cell receptor beta chain was sequenced within a study of T cell clones after liver transplantation. For the study at large: TCRbeta sequencing after a pre-transplant mixed lymphocyte reaction identified graft-donor-reactive clones, later tracked in post-transplant blood.

TCRdb's copy holds only in-frame clones and misses some; the assay was immunoSEQ multiplex PCR. The sample shows roughly 100,000 clones, around 84% of them seen only once. A remark on this clone: This sample includes further DNA sequences coding for the same CDR3.

Germline-derived CDR1 and CDR2 are KGHSH and LQKENI. CDR3 length: 13 amino acids. The V end lost 4 bases, the J end lost 4 bases, and 8 bases lay between the germline ends. This material consisted of CD4+ T cells from blood, taken around 49 months after liver transplant. V gene TRBV18 combines with J gene TRBJ1-5, with D hard to call. This TCR came from a human patient who received a liver transplant. Some T cells may trace back to the graft donor. As DNA, the CDR3 is TGTGCCAGCTCACGGACGGAAAATCAGCCCCAGCATTTT. Its translation: CASSRTENQPQHF.